The clone carrying this T cell receptor (beta chain) has a single count. Its target is unknown. Germline assignment: CDR1 KGHSY and CDR2 FQNENV. The CDR3 totals 16 residues. V was shortened by 0 bases and J by 6 bases, with 14 bases between the two germline ends. TCRdb keeps only in-frame clones here, not all; method: immunoSEQ multiplex PCR. The sample carries about 4,900 clones, approximately 66% recorded once. The sample belongs to a study of CD8 T cell repertoires and HIV-1 epitope variants. On the study more broadly: Separate wells received one of Twenty-five Gag or Nef variant peptides. Controls included no peptide, Ebola AY9 epitope, and a CMV, EBV, flu pool. Equal numbers of autologous T cell-negative cells presented antigen to enriched T cells. Cultures ran more than nine days, with IL-2, IL-7 and IL-15 added on days 3 and 7.

V usage is TRBV16 and J usage is TRBJ2-2; D is ambiguous. Material for sequencing was cultured CD8+ T cells derived from PBMCs. This receptor was obtained from a male donor with HIV. The CDR3 loop is CASSQSKSRAAGELFF. The CDR3 DNA reads as TGTGCCAGCAGCCAATCAAAGTCCCGGGCCGCCGGGGAGCTGTTTTTT.